The text below deals with one T cell receptor (beta chain). Its binding antigen is unknown. Within one base of it there is no much larger clone, and no base qualities were kept. Its CDR3 holds 12 amino acids, cysteine through phenylalanine. Only CDR3 DNA remains: 36 bases, in frame from the first base. The junction shows trimming of 1 base on V and 8 bases on J, plus 8 bases between the germline ends. The CDR1 and CDR2 encoded by the germline V gene are SGHDN and FVKESK. This record belongs to a study of cytomegalovirus exposure and HLA in healthy donors (dated by TCRdb to 2016 to 2017). Context from the whole study: The 670 or so repertoires of the first cohort and the 95 to 150 validation repertoires were produced on the same platform, according to a later analysis. The study aimed to test whether cataloging public T cell receptors could reveal signatures of past pathogen exposure. Along with the 666-subject first cohort, a separate validation cohort of around 110 different subjects was used. High-throughput TCR immunosequencing, statistical association of individual TCRs with disease status, and machine learning were combined to predict cytomegalovirus infection status.

The method behind the library was the immunoSEQ multiplex PCR assay. The original pipeline was this. A statistical classification framework was built for diagnosing cytomegalovirus status from the catalog of TCR beta chain sequences. Sourced from immuneACCESS, this table was stored by TCRdb with only in-frame sequences that have V and J called. A share of the clones is absent; for the studies checked, an unresolved V gene accounts for under half, and the remainder has no known explanation. That table gives V, J and clone size, and the DNA gave D and trimming. This sample gives about 150,000 clones in total; just over 85% of them show up just once. The ten largest clones represent approximately 2% of the sample. General findings and caveats noted by the study authors: The authors suggested that the approach could potentially be extended to other disease states and immunological phenotypes. All 120 or so repertoires were used to score co-occurrence in the validation cohort in a later analysis, because that analysis had no HLA typing for the cohort. The classifier was reported to diagnose cytomegalovirus status with high specificity and sensitivity in both the original cohort and the validation cohort. A few of the identified cytomegalovirus-associated TCR beta chains were confirmed in vitro to be specific for cytomegalovirus antigens. The study gave a list of 150 to 200 TCR beta chains associated with cytomegalovirus. Across donors, most TCR sequences were observed very rarely, whereas some public TCRs were present in many individuals. In a later analysis, TCRs clustered in the first cohort were found to also tend to co-occur in the approximately 110 validation repertoires, with approximately 95% of cluster scores above 0.

Donors formed part of the validation cohort, which comprised some 120 subjects and was distinct from the first cohort of 690 or so subjects. This sequence originates from a human donor in good health. The chain uses TRBV14 and TRBJ1-1; TRBD1 is a possible D gene, resting on 5 matching bases. The sample was PBMCs. Here is the DNA: TGTGCCAGCAGCCAAGGCGGGGCCGAAGCTTTCTTT. Translated, this gives CASSQGGAEAFF.